This is a list of T cell receptor beta chains from one sample in a study of Graves' ophthalmopathy and Graves' hyperthyroidism. TCRdb processed the multiplex PCR reads anew with MiXCR; each CDR3 protein has one entry. The sample holds some 200,000 distinct CDR3 sequences, less than 30% seen once. Sequencing was performed on peripheral blood. The source is a man in his fifties or sixties with Graves' ophthalmopathy. CDR3s include the opening cysteine and the closing phenylalanine or tryptophan. The order of the fields is J gene, D gene, clone size, V gene, CDR3 DNA, CDR3 protein. D genes are given only for firm matches. Only some rows state a clone size, as once, few, many or a class for expanded clones.

j_gene: TRBJ2-7; d_gene: TRBD1; abundance: many; v_gene: TRBV10-3; CDR3nt: TGTGCCATCAGAACCCGGGACAGGGTCAGCGAGCAGTACTTC; CDR3aa: CAIRTRDRVSEQYF
j_gene: TRBJ2-7; d_gene: TRBD1; abundance: many; v_gene: TRBV12-3/TRBV12-4; CDR3nt: TGTGCCAGCAGTTTAGGGACAGGGAATCGTAAGGGGTACGAGCAGTACTTC; CDR3aa: CASSLGTGNRKGYEQYF
j_gene: TRBJ2-7; d_gene: TRBD2; abundance: many; v_gene: TRBV27; CDR3nt: TGTGCCAGCAGCAGTAGCGGGAGAGGCCCCCTCGAGCAGTACTTC; CDR3aa: CASSSSGRGPLEQYF
j_gene: TRBJ1-1; d_gene: TRBD1; abundance: .; v_gene: TRBV12-3/TRBV12-4; CDR3nt: TGTGCCAGCAGTTTATGGGCAGGGGGCCTGAACACTGAAGCTTTCTTT; CDR3aa: CASSLWAGGLNTEAFF
j_gene: TRBJ1-1; d_gene: .; abundance: .; v_gene: TRBV12-3/TRBV12-4; CDR3nt: TGTGCCAGCAGTGACTTCAGAGATACTGAAGCTTTCTTT; CDR3aa: CASSDFRDTEAFF
j_gene: TRBJ1-2; d_gene: TRBD1; abundance: many; v_gene: TRBV4-3; CDR3nt: TGCGCCAGCAGCCAAATCCAGGGGGCAGAAGGCTATGGCTACACCTTC; CDR3aa: CASSQIQGAEGYGYTF
j_gene: TRBJ1-1; d_gene: TRBD1; abundance: many; v_gene: TRBV15; CDR3nt: TGTGCCACCAGCAGAGCCCCCCTCGGTTCAGGGGGCACTGAAGCTTTCTTT; CDR3aa: CATSRAPLGSGGTEAFF
j_gene: TRBJ1-1; d_gene: .; abundance: many; v_gene: TRBV7-9; CDR3nt: TGTGCCAGCAGCCCCTATAGTGCAGGCCTGGGTGAAGCTTTCTTT; CDR3aa: CASSPYSAGLGEAFF
j_gene: TRBJ2-6; d_gene: .; abundance: many; v_gene: TRBV13; CDR3nt: TGTGCCAGCAGCTTAGCGGGAGGGGCCAACGTCCTGACTTTC; CDR3aa: CASSLAGGANVLTF
j_gene: TRBJ1-5; d_gene: .; abundance: many; v_gene: TRBV6-2/TRBV6-3; CDR3nt: TGTGCCAGCAGCAAGGGGGGTGGCGGGCAGCCCCAGCATTTT; CDR3aa: CASSKGGGGQPQHF
j_gene: TRBJ2-4; d_gene: .; abundance: many; v_gene: TRBV28; CDR3nt: TGTGCCAGCAGCTCTTCAGGGATTATTCAGTACTTC; CDR3aa: CASSSSGIIQYF